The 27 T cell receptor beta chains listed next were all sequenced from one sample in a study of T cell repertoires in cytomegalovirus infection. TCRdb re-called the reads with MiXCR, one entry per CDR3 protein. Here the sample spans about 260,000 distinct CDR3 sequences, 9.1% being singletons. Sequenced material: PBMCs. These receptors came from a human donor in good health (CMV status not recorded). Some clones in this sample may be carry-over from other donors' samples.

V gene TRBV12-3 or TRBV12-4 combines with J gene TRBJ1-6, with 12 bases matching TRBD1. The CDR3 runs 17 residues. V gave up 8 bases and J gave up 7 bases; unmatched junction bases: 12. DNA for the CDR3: TGTGCCAGCCAAACCGGGACAGGGGGCATCGGGAATTCACCCCTCCACTTT. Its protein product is CASQTGTGGIGNSPLHF.

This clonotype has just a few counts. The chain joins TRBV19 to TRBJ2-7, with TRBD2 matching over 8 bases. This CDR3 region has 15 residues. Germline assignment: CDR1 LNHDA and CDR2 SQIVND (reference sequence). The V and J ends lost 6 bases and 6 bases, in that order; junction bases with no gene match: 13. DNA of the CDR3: TGTGCCAGTAGATTTACCCCGGGACTAGGGGGCGAGCAGTACTTC. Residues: CASRFTPGLGGEQYF.

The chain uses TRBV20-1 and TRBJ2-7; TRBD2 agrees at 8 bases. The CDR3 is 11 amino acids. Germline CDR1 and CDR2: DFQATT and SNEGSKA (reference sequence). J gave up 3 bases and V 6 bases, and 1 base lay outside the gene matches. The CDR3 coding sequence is TGCAGTGCCGCGGGGGGCTACGAGCAGTACTTC. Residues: CSAAGGYEQYF.

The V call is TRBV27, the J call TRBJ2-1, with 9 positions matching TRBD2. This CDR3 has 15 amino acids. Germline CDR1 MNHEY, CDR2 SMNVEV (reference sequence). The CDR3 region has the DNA TGTGCAACCTCGGGTAGCGGGAGACCCTACAATGAGCAGTTCTTC. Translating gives CATSGSGRPYNEQFF.

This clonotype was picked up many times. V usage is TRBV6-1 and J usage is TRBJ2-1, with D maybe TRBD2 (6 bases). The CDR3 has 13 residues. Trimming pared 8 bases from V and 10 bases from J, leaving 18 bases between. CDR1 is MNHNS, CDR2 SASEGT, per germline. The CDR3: CASPGDSLGEQFF. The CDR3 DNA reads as TGTGCCAGCCCGGGGGATTCCCTCGGCGAGCAGTTCTTC.

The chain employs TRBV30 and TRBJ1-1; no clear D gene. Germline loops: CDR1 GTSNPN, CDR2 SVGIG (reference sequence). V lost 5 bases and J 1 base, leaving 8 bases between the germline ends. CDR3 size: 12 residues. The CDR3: CAWSRENTEAFF. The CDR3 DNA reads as TGTGCCTGGTCCCGGGAGAACACTGAAGCTTTCTTT.

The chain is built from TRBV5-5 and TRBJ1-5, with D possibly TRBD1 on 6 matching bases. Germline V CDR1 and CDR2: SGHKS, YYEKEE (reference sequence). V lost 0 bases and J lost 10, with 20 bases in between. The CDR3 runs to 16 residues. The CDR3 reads CASSLAALTGPIPQHF. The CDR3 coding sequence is TGTGCCAGCAGCTTGGCCGCTCTGACAGGCCCCATACCCCAGCATTTT.

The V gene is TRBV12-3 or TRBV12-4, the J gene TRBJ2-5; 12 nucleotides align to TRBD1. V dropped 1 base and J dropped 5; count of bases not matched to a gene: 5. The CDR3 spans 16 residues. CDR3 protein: CASSLDVGTGGETQYF. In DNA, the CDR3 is TGTGCCAGCAGTTTAGATGTTGGGACAGGGGGCGAGACCCAGTACTTC.

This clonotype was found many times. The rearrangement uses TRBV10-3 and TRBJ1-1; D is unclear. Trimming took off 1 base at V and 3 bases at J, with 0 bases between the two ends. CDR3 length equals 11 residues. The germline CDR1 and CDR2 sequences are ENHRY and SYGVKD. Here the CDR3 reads CAISEYTEAFF. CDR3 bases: TGTGCCATCAGTGAGTACACTGAAGCTTTCTTT.

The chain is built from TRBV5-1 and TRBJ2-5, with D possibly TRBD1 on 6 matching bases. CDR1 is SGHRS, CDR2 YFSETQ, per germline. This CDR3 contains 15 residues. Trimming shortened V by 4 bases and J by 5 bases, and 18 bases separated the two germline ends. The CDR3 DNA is TGCGCCAGCAGCCGAAACTCAGGGGACATGGAGACCCAGTACTTC. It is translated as CASSRNSGDMETQYF.

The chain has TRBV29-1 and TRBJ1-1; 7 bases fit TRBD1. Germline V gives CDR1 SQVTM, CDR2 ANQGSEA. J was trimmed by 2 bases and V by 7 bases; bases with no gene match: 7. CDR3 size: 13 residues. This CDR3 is CSALQGQNTEAFF. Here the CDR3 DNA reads TGCAGCGCCCTACAGGGGCAAAACACTGAAGCTTTCTTT. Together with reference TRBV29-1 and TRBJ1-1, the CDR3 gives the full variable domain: SAVISQKPSRDICQRGTSLTIQCQVDSQVTMMFWYRQQPGQSLTLIATANQGSEATYESGFVIDKFPISRPNLTFSTLTVSNMSPEDSSIYLCSALQGQNTEAFFGQGTRLTVV.

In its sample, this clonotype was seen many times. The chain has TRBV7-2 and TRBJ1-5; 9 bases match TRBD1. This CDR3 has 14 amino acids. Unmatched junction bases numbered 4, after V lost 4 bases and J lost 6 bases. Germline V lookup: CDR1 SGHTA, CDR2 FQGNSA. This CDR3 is CASSSGQGTQPQHF. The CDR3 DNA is TGTGCCAGCAGCTCGGGACAGGGTACTCAGCCCCAGCATTTT.

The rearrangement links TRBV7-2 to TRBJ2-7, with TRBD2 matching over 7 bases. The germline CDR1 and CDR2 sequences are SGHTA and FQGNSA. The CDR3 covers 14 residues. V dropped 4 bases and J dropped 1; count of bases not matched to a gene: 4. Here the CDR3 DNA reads TGTGCCAGCAGCTCCTGGGGGGGATCCTACGAGCAGTACTTC. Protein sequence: CASSSWGGSYEQYF.

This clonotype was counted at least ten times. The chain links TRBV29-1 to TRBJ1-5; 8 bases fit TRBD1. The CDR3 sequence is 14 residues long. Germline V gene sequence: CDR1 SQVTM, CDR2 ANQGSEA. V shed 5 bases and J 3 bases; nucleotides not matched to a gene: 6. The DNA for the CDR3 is TGCAGCGTTAAACAGGGGGGTGACAATCAGCCCCAGCATTTT. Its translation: CSVKQGGDNQPQHF.

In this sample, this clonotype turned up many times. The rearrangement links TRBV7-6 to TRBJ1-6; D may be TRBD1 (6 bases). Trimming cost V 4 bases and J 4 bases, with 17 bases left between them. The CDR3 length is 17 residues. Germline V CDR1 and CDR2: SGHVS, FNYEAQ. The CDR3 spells CASSWPPGGQYNSPLHF. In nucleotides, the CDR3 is TGTGCCAGCAGCTGGCCCCCCGGGGGGCAATATAATTCACCCCTCCACTTT. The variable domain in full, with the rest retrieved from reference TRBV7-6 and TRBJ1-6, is GAGVSQSPRYKVTKRGQDVALRCDPISGHVSLYWYRQALGQGPEFLTYFNYEAQQDKSGLPNDRFSAERPEGSISTLTIQRTEQRDSAMYRCASSWPPGGQYNSPLHFGNGTRLTVT.

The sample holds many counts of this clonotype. The CDR3 spells CASSFKGMTEAFF. The CDR3 coding sequence is TGTGCCAGCAGCTTTAAGGGAATGACTGAAGCTTTCTTT. V and J are TRBV7-2 and TRBJ1-1; D remains unclear. Trimming shortened V by 3 bases and J by 5 bases, and 10 bases separated the two germline ends. This CDR3 has 13 amino acids. Germline CDR1 reads SGHTA; CDR2 reads FQGNSA.

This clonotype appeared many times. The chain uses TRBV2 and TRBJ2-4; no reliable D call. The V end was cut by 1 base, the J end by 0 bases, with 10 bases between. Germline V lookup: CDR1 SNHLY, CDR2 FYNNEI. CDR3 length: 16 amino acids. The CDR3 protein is CASSEDGALAKNIQYF. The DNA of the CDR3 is TGTGCCAGCAGTGAAGATGGTGCCCTAGCCAAAAACATTCAGTACTTC.

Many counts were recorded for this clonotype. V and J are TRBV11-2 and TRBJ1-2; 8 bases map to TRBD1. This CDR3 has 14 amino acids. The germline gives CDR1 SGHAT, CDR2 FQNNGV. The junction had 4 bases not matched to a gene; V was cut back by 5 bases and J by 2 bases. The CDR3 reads CASSRAGGNYGYTF. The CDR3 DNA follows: TGTGCCAGCAGCCGAGCAGGGGGCAACTATGGCTACACCTTC.

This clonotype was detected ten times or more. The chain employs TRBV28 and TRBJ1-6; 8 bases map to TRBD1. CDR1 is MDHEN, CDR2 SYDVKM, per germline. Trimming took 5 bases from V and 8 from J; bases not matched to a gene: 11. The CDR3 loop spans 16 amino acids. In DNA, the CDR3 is TGTGCCAGCAGTCCTAGGACAGGGTCTAGGGATTCACCCCTCCACTTT. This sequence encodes CASSPRTGSRDSPLHF.

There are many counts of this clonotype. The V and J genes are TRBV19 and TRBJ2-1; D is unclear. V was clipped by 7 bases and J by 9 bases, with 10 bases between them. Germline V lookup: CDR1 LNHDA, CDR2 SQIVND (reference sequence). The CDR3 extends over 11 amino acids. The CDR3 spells CASNSLREQFF. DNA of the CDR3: TGTGCCAGTAACTCCCTTCGTGAGCAGTTCTTC.

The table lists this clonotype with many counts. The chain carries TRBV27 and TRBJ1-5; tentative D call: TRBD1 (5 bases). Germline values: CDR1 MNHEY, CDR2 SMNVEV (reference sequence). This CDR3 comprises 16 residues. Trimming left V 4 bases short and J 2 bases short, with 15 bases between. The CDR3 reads CASSSLTAKGNQPQHF. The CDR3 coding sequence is TGTGCCAGCAGTTCACTGACAGCGAAAGGCAATCAGCCCCAGCATTTT.

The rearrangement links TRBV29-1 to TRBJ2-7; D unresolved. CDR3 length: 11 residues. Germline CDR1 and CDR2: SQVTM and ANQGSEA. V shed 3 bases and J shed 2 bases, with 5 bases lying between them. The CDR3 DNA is TGCAGCGTTGAGAAGGCCTACGAGCAGTACTTC. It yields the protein CSVEKAYEQYF.

CDR3 bases: TGTGCCAGCAGTGAATTCGGGTACGAGCAGTACTTC. As protein: CASSEFGYEQYF. The chain couples TRBV25-1 to TRBJ2-7; D ambiguous. Deletions cut 1 base from V and 4 bases from J, with 5 bases between. The CDR3 is 12 amino acids. The germline CDR1 and CDR2 sequences are MGHDK and SYGVNS.

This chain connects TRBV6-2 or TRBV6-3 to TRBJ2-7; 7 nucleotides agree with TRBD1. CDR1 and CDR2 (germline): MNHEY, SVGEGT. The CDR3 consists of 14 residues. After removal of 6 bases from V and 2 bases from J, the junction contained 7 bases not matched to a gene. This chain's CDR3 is CASSFHRGTYEQYF. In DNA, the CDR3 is TGTGCCAGCAGCTTTCACAGGGGAACCTACGAGCAGTACTTC.

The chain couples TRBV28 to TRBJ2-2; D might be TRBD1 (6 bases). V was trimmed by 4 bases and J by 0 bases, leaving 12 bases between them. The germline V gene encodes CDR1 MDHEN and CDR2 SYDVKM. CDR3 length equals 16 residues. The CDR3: CASSSPGVPNTGELFF. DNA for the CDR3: TGTGCCAGCAGTTCCCCAGGGGTTCCGAACACCGGGGAGCTGTTTTTT.

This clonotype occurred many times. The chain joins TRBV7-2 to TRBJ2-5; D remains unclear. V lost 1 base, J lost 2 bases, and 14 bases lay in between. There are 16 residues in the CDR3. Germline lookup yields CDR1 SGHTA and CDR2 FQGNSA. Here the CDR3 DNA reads TGTGCCAGCAGCTTAGATGGCGGCAGCAGTCAAGAGACCCAGTACTTC. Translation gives CASSLDGGSSQETQYF.

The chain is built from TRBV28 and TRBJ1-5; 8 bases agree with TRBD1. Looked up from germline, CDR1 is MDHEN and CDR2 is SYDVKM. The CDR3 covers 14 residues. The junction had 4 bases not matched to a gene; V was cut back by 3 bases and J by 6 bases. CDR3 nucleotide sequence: TGTGCCAGCAGTTTGCCCAGGGGGCTTCAGCCCCAGCATTTT. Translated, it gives CASSLPRGLQPQHF.